The 13 T cell receptor beta chains in this list originate from one sample, sequenced in a study of OX40 agonist ivuxolimab in advanced cancers. Measured with immunoSEQ multiplex PCR; TCRdb has only the in-frame clones, and not every one. The table records roughly 62,000 clones, roughly 90% of them present only once. Here the sequenced sample was CD4+ or CD8+ T cells sorted from blood, taken in a trial of the OX40 agonist ivuxolimab. All receptors derive from an adult with an advanced solid tumor such as melanoma, head and neck, liver or kidney cancer.

This clone was found once. The genes are TRBV9 and TRBJ1-6; 7 nucleotides match TRBD1. The germline V gene encodes CDR1 SGDLS and CDR2 YYNGEE. The V segment lost 2 bases and the J segment 7 bases; nucleotides outside the gene matches: 3. The CDR3 loop spans 14 amino acids. The CDR3 nucleotides are TGTGCCAGCAGCGTCGGGACAGAGAATTCACCCCTCCACTTT. This encodes CASSVGTENSPLHF.

The chain recombines TRBV2 with TRBJ2-7; the D gene is possibly TRBD2 (6 bases). Germline V gene sequence: CDR1 SNHLY, CDR2 FYNNEI. V lost 8 bases, J lost 0 bases, and 14 bases lay in between. The CDR3 covers 14 residues. CDR3: CASPKAGSSYEQYF. The CDR3 DNA follows: TGTGCCAGCCCAAAGGCGGGAAGCTCCTACGAGCAGTACTTC.

This clone was detected only a few times. Other DNA sequences in the sample encode the same CDR3. The J gene is TRBJ2-7, the V gene TRBV13; 12 nucleotides line up with TRBD1. This CDR3 has 15 residues. V lost 5 bases, J lost 2 bases, and 4 bases stayed unmatched. Germline V CDR1 and CDR2: PRHDT, FYEKMQ (reference sequence). The CDR3: CASSLGTGGPYEQYF. The DNA of the CDR3 is TGTGCCAGCAGCCTCGGGACAGGGGGCCCCTACGAGCAGTACTTC.

The CDR3 sequence: CASSFGQGAAGYTF. In DNA form, the CDR3 reads TGTGCCAGCAGCTTCGGACAGGGGGCTGCTGGCTACACCTTC. The genes are TRBV11-2 and TRBJ1-2; 11 nucleotides agree with TRBD1. Germline CDR1 is SGHAT and CDR2 is FQNNGV. V lost 3 bases to trimming and J lost 7 bases; unmatched junction nucleotides: 4. The CDR3 has 14 amino acids.

The rearrangement uses TRBV5-1 and TRBJ2-5; weak D call: TRBD2 (6 bases). The germline gives CDR1 SGHRS, CDR2 YFSETQ. The CDR3 contains 14 residues. V was clipped by 4 bases and J by 5 bases, with 15 bases between them. In DNA, the CDR3 is TGCGCCAGCAGCATGGGACTCAGCAGGGAGACCCAGTACTTC. Translating it yields CASSMGLSRETQYF.

The chain joins TRBV18 to TRBJ2-7, with D possibly called TRBD1 or TRBD2 (5 bases each). Trimming cost V 4 bases and J 5 bases, with 6 bases left between them. The V gene's germline CDR1 is KGHSH and CDR2 LQKENI. This CDR3 has 11 amino acids. The CDR3 nucleotides read TGTGCCAGCTCACGAGGGGACGAGCAGTACTTC. Amino acids: CASSRGDEQYF.

This clone occurred a few times. The chain uses TRBV6-5 and TRBJ2-2; maybe TRBD1 (6 bases). V was cut by 1 base and J by 2 bases, with 8 bases left in between. This CDR3 contains 15 residues. Germline V gives CDR1 MNHEY, CDR2 SVGAGI. CDR3 sequence (DNA): TGTGCCAGCAGTTACTTTGGGACAAACACCGGGGAGCTGTTTTTT. Its protein product is CASSYFGTNTGELFF.

The chain couples TRBV13 to TRBJ1-4, with D possibly being TRBD1 (6 bases). V gave up 3 bases and J gave up 8 bases, with 19 bases separating them. CDR3 length equals 16 residues. CDR1 and CDR2 from the germline V gene are PRHDT and FYEKMQ (reference sequence). In DNA form, the CDR3 reads TGTGCCAGCAGCTTCCACGGTGACAGGTCACGGGAAAAACTGTTTTTT. This encodes CASSFHGDRSREKLFF.

The chain joins TRBV5-1 to TRBJ2-3; possibly TRBD2 for D (6 bases). The CDR3 extends over 15 amino acids. Trimming cost V 2 bases and J 1 base, with 11 bases left between them. Germline V gene sequence: CDR1 SGHRS, CDR2 YFSETQ. The CDR3 DNA is TGCGCCAGCAGCTTCGGGGGAGCGGGCACAGATACGCAGTATTTT. It yields the protein CASSFGGAGTDTQYF.

The V gene is TRBV7-3, the J gene TRBJ2-7; 8 bases map to TRBD2. Germline V lookup: CDR1 SGHTA, CDR2 FQGTGA. This CDR3 has 14 residues. Germline trimming cut 4 bases from V and 0 bases from J; bases unmatched to any gene: 2. The CDR3 here is CASSSSGSSYEQYF. CDR3 bases: TGTGCCAGCAGCTCAAGCGGGAGCTCCTACGAGCAGTACTTC. The complete variable domain, with remaining parts taken from reference TRBV7-3 and TRBJ2-7, reads GAGVSQTPSNKVTEKGKYVELRCDPISGHTALYWYRQSLGQGPEFLIYFQGTGAADDSGLPNDRFFAVRPEGSVSTLKIQRTERGDSAVYLCASSSSGSSYEQYFGPGTRLTVT.

The CDR3 spells CAIDDRPTNYGYTF. CDR3 nucleotide sequence: TGTGCCATCGATGACAGGCCGACAAACTATGGCTACACCTTC. The V gene is TRBV6-6, the J gene TRBJ1-2, with a possible D match to TRBD1 (6 bases). The V end was cut by 10 bases, the J end by 2 bases, with 17 bases between. Germline CDR1 and CDR2: MNHNY and SVGAGI (reference sequence). The CDR3 runs 14 residues.

The chain couples TRBV12-5 to TRBJ2-3; D perhaps matches TRBD1 (5 bases). The CDR3 is 18 residues long. Trimming took 0 bases from V and 2 from J, leaving 18 bases between them. CDR1 is LGHNT, CDR2 FRNRAP, per germline. As DNA, the CDR3 is TGTGCTAGTGGTTTGGTACGGACACCTTCACTCAACACAGATACGCAGTATTTT. Translating it yields CASGLVRTPSLNTDTQYF.

The V and J genes are TRBV30 and TRBJ1-2, with D unclear. Trimming cost V 3 bases and J 0 bases, with 17 bases left between them. The CDR3 contains 16 residues. Germline loops: CDR1 GTSNPN, CDR2 SVGIG (reference sequence). CDR3 DNA: TGTGCCTGGAGAGATCGTGCACCGGTTTCTAACTATGGCTACACCTTC. This sequence encodes CAWRDRAPVSNYGYTF.